This section outlines one TCR beta chain sequence together with its context. The template used for profiling TCR beta VDJ and CDR3 was genomic DNA. TCRdb reanalysed the reads using MiXCR and keeps one entry per CDR3 protein. Of 150,000 to 180,000 distinct CDR3 sequences in the sample, around half were seen once. These data are taken from a study of CD8+CD57+ T cells in acquired aplastic anemia. Individuals selected for sequencing had exhibited CD8+CD57+ cell expansion on flow cytometry. Patients had undergone no therapy by the time their blood was sampled. This TCR came from a human donor with aplastic anemia. Material for sequencing was sorted CD4+, CD8+, or CD8+CD57+ T cells (not recorded which) from PBMCs.

The CDR3 loop reads CASSQGPTPYEQYF. DNA of the CDR3: TGTGCCAGTAGTCAGGGACCGACACCCTACGAGCAGTACTTC. V usage is TRBV2 and J usage is TRBJ2-7; the D call may be TRBD1 or TRBD2 (5 bases each). The length of the CDR3 is 14 residues. The V gene lost 9 bases and the J gene lost 2 bases, with 17 bases spanning the gap. Germline V gene data show CDR1 as SNHLY and CDR2 as FYNNEI.